These T cell receptor beta chains were read from a single sample in a study of spatial heterogeneity in lung cancer. Each CDR3 protein gets one entry after TCRdb re-called the 5' RACE reads with MiXCR. The sample contains almost 75,000 distinct CDR3 sequences, more than 10% of which appear only once. Source: PBMCs, taken at surgery. The receptors shown here come from a male donor with early-stage non-small cell lung cancer. CDR3s include the opening cysteine and the closing phenylalanine or tryptophan. The D gene is left open where the match is weak. The size field is filled for only some rows; it gives once, few, many or a size class.

d_call,j_call,v_call,clone_size,cdr3_aa,cdr3_nt
TRBD1,TRBJ2-5,TRBV9,few,CASSDRGQETQYF,TGTGCCAGCAGCGACAGGGGCCAAGAGACCCAGTACTTC
TRBD1,TRBJ2-1,TRBV7-8,-,CASSQIQGVPYNEQFF,TGTGCCAGCAGCCAGATACAGGGGGTGCCCTACAATGAGCAGTTCTTC
-,TRBJ1-2,TRBV2,few,CASSEGSGYTF,TGTGCCAGCAGCGAAGGAAGTGGCTACACCTTC
TRBD2,TRBJ2-1,TRBV6-2/TRBV6-3,-,CASRSGTSGYNEQFF,TGTGCCAGCAGATCCGGGACTAGCGGTTACAATGAGCAGTTCTTC
-,TRBJ2-7,TRBV29-1,many,CSVDGDGSYEQYF,TGCAGCGTTGACGGGGACGGCTCCTACGAGCAGTACTTC
-,TRBJ2-6,TRBV5-1,many,CASSIGPSGANVLTF,TGCGCCAGCAGCATCGGGCCCTCTGGGGCCAACGTCCTGACTTTC
-,TRBJ1-1,TRBV6-2/TRBV6-3,few,CASSFLQGNTEAFF,TGTGCCAGCAGTTTCCTACAGGGGAACACTGAAGCTTTCTTT
-,TRBJ1-5,TRBV4-1,many,CASSQAQGGSQPQHF,TGCGCCAGCAGCCAAGCCCAGGGTGGGAGTCAGCCCCAGCATTTT
TRBD1,TRBJ1-1,TRBV6-2/TRBV6-3,-,CASTKTGGAGTEAFF,TGTGCCAGCACTAAGACAGGGGGCGCGGGTACTGAAGCTTTCTTT
TRBD1,TRBJ2-5,TRBV2,few,CASWGQVKETQYF,TGTGCCAGCTGGGGACAGGTCAAAGAGACCCAGTACTTC
TRBD1,TRBJ1-1,TRBV5-1,-,CASSTDRGQAFF,TGCGCCAGCAGCACAGACAGGGGGCAAGCTTTCTTT
-,TRBJ1-1,TRBV6-6,-,CASSTRSTEAFF,TGTGCCAGCAGTACCCGAAGCACTGAAGCTTTCTTT
-,TRBJ2-1,TRBV10-3,-,CAISGDGSSYNEQFF,TGTGCCATCAGTGGGGACGGGAGCTCCTACAATGAGCAGTTCTTC
-,TRBJ1-5,TRBV5-1,-,CASSAGADQPQHF,TGCGCCAGCTCGGCAGGGGCAGATCAGCCCCAGCATTTT
-,TRBJ1-1,TRBV20-1,few,CSAIVHSFMNTEAFF,TGCAGTGCTATCGTACACTCTTTCATGAACACTGAAGCTTTCTTT
-,TRBJ1-1,TRBV7-6,many,CASSLGQYTEAFF,TGTGCCAGCAGCTTAGGCCAGTACACTGAAGCTTTCTTT
-,TRBJ2-2,TRBV11-2,many,CASSSTGELFF,TGTGCCAGCAGCTCTACCGGGGAGCTGTTTTTT
-,TRBJ2-2,TRBV4-3,few,CASSQEGGVTGELFF,TGCGCCAGCAGCCAAGAAGGAGGGGTCACCGGGGAGCTGTTTTTT
-,TRBJ2-2,TRBV9,many,CASSVGRAANTGELFF,TGTGCCAGCAGCGTAGGTAGGGCAGCGAACACCGGGGAGCTGTTTTTT
TRBD2,TRBJ2-3,TRBV7-2,few,CASSLTGTSPSTDTQYF,TGTGCCAGCAGCCTAACAGGGACTAGCCCTAGCACAGATACGCAGTATTTT
-,TRBJ2-5,TRBV30,-,CAWIKVGPGETQYF,TGTGCCTGGATTAAGGTGGGCCCAGGAGAGACCCAGTACTTC
-,TRBJ1-1,TRBV6-6,-,CASGLKRVTEAFF,TGTGCCAGCGGATTAAAGCGGGTCACAGAAGCTTTCTTT
-,TRBJ1-5,TRBV20-1,-,CSARRGIDNQPQHF,TGCAGTGCTAGACGGGGTATTGACAATCAGCCCCAGCATTTT
-,TRBJ1-1,TRBV20-1,many,CSALVGEMNTEAFF,TGCAGTGCCCTCGTGGGGGAGATGAACACTGAAGCTTTCTTT
-,TRBJ1-6,TRBV30,once,CAWRNDSPHHF,TGTGCCTGGAGAAATGATTCACCCCACCACTTT
TRBD1,TRBJ1-3,TRBV7-9,-,CASRAGGPSSGNTIYF,TGTGCCAGCAGGGCAGGGGGCCCAAGCTCTGGAAACACCATATATTTT
-,TRBJ2-1,TRBV5-1,-,CASSGLAVEDEQFF,TGCGCCAGCAGCGGCTTAGCGGTAGAAGATGAGCAGTTCTTC
-,TRBJ1-5,TRBV3-1,many,CASSLDGPNQPQHF,TGTGCCAGCAGCCTCGACGGACCCAATCAGCCCCAGCATTTT
-,TRBJ1-2,TRBV1,many,CTSSQGAGERYGYTF,TGCACCAGCAGCCAAGGAGCGGGGGAAAGATATGGCTACACCTTC
-,TRBJ1-5,TRBV10-3,few,CAISDPTLRQPQHF,TGTGCCATCAGTGACCCGACTCTGAGGCAGCCCCAGCATTTT
-,TRBJ1-2,TRBV5-5,-,CASSDRDALFNYGYTF,TGTGCCAGCAGCGACCGGGACGCGCTTTTTAACTATGGCTACACCTTC
-,TRBJ2-3,TRBV24-1,-,CATSDGRKASTDTQYF,TGTGCCACCAGTGATGGAAGGAAAGCTAGCACAGATACGCAGTATTTT
-,TRBJ2-7,TRBV5-6,few,CASSLAGTQPYEQYF,TGTGCCAGCAGCTTGGCCGGGACACAACCCTACGAGCAGTACTTC
-,TRBJ2-6,TRBV28,-,CASSLLGSGANVLTF,TGTGCCAGCAGTTTATTAGGGTCTGGGGCCAACGTCCTGACTTTC
TRBD2,TRBJ2-1,TRBV3-1,many,CASSRTSASYNEQFF,TGTGCCAGCAGCCGAACTAGCGCCTCCTACAATGAGCAGTTCTTC
-,TRBJ2-2,TRBV3-1,-,CASGETGNTGELFF,TGTGCCAGCGGGGAGACAGGGAACACCGGGGAGCTGTTTTTT
-,TRBJ1-2,TRBV5-4,few,CASSLWSDGANYGYTF,TGTGCCAGCAGCTTATGGAGTGATGGAGCTAACTATGGCTACACCTTC
TRBD1,TRBJ1-2,TRBV2,-,CASRGQEYGYTF,TGTGCCAGCAGGGGACAGGAGTATGGCTACACCTTC
-,TRBJ2-7,TRBV27,-,CASSIFGGLTYEQYF,TGTGCCAGCAGTATCTTCGGGGGGCTTACCTACGAGCAGTACTTC
-,TRBJ1-2,TRBV28,few,CASTSLGVGSGYTF,TGTGCCAGCACCAGCCTTGGGGTAGGAAGTGGCTACACCTTC
-,TRBJ2-3,TRBV4-3,many,CASSQAGWGTDTQYF,TGCGCCAGCAGCCAAGCCGGGTGGGGCACAGATACGCAGTATTTT
-,TRBJ2-3,TRBV19,few,CASSRVVSSTDTQYF,TGTGCCAGTAGTCGAGTTGTCTCTAGCACAGATACGCAGTATTTT
-,TRBJ2-2,TRBV18,-,CASSSLDSQTGELFF,TGTGCCAGCTCATCCTTGGACTCGCAGACCGGGGAGCTGTTTTTT
-,TRBJ1-1,TRBV5-1,many,CASSKVGTEAFF,TGCGCCAGCAGCAAAGTTGGGACTGAAGCTTTCTTT
-,TRBJ1-6,TRBV6-6,-,CASNPSTGVTSPLHF,TGTGCCAGCAATCCATCGACGGGGGTGACCTCACCCCTCCACTTT
-,TRBJ2-2,TRBV5-1,many,CASSENGELFF,TGCGCCAGCAGCGAGAACGGGGAGCTGTTTTTT
-,TRBJ2-7,TRBV18,many,CASSPYTGYEQYF,TGTGCCAGCTCACCCTATACGGGGTACGAGCAGTACTTC
-,TRBJ2-3,TRBV12-3/TRBV12-4,few,CASTPSRELIPLTDTQYF,TGTGCCAGCACCCCCTCTCGGGAGCTCATACCACTCACAGATACGCAGTATTTT
TRBD2,TRBJ2-7,TRBV6-2/TRBV6-3,many,CASSHGGGLADGFYEQYF,TGTGCCAGCAGTCACGGGGGCGGACTAGCGGACGGGTTCTACGAGCAGTACTTC
TRBD1,TRBJ2-7,TRBV5-1,many,CASSLGQGAAEQYF,TGCGCCAGCAGCTTGGGGCAGGGGGCCGCCGAGCAGTACTTC